These T cell receptor beta chains were read from a single sample in a study of OX40 agonist ivuxolimab in advanced cancers. The assay was immunoSEQ multiplex PCR, and TCRdb's table has in-frame clones only and misses some. The sample has over 50,000 clones, about 89% seen once. This specimen consisted of CD4+ or CD8+ T cells sorted from blood, obtained in a trial of the OX40 agonist ivuxolimab. The receptors shown here come from an adult with an advanced solid tumor such as melanoma, head and neck, liver or kidney cancer. CDR3s include the opening cysteine and the closing phenylalanine or tryptophan. A D gene is named only where the DNA matches it firmly. Some rows have no size entry. The others give once, few or many, or a class for an expanded clone.

V gene	clone size	D gene	J gene	CDR3 DNA	CDR3 protein
TRBV5-6	NA	TRBD1	TRBJ2-7	TGTGCCAGCATCCGGACAGGGAACTCCTACGAGCAGTACTTC	CASIRTGNSYEQYF
TRBV11-2	NA	TRBD1	TRBJ1-2	TGTGCCAGCAGCAGACAGGGTACCTATGGCTACACCTTC	CASSRQGTYGYTF
TRBV6-1	NA	TRBD1	TRBJ1-3	TGTGCCAGCAGCGAGGGACAGGTGGCTGGAAACACCATATATTTT	CASSEGQVAGNTIYF
TRBV5-1	NA	TRBD1	TRBJ2-7	TGCGCCAGCAGCTCGTCCGGGACAGGGACTTACGAGCAGTACTTC	CASSSSGTGTYEQYF
TRBV6-1	NA	TRBD1	TRBJ1-5	TGTGCCAGCAGGACGGGACAGGGGTTTCAGCCCCAGCATTTT	CASRTGQGFQPQHF
TRBV6-4	NA	TRBD2	TRBJ2-3	TGTGCCAGCAGTGGAGCGGGGGCTGCGGGGGATACGCAGTATTTT	CASSGAGAAGDTQYF
TRBV6-1	once	NA	TRBJ2-6	TGTGCCAGCAGTGGGGCAAGAAGGGCCTCTGGGGCCAACGTCCTGACTTTC	CASSGARRASGANVLTF
TRBV2	NA	NA	TRBJ1-5	TGTGCCAGCAACACCGAGAGTGCAGGGGCATGGCCCCAGCATTTT	CASNTESAGAWPQHF
TRBV19	NA	TRBD1	TRBJ2-7	TGTGCCAGTAGCGTCTCCAGGGGGCTGGACGAGCAGTACTTC	CASSVSRGLDEQYF
TRBV9	NA	NA	TRBJ2-2	TGTGCCAGCAGCCAGACAGGGAGGGTCACCGGGGAGCTGTTTTTT	CASSQTGRVTGELFF
TRBV11-3	NA	NA	TRBJ2-5	TGTGCCAGCAGCGTAGGACAGCAAGAGACCCAGTACTTC	CASSVGQQETQYF
TRBV2	NA	NA	TRBJ2-3	TGTGCCAGCAGATTGGGACAAGGGACAGATACGCAGTATTTT	CASRLGQGTDTQYF
TRBV28	NA	NA	TRBJ1-2	TGTGCCAGCAGCAGCGGGTTGCTCTATGGCTACACCTTC	CASSSGLLYGYTF
TRBV6-1	few	TRBD1	TRBJ1-1	TGTGCCAGCACCACAGGACAGGGAGGCACTGAAGCTTTCTTT	CASTTGQGGTEAFF
TRBV5-4	NA	TRBD2	TRBJ2-5	TGTGCCAGCAGCGCCCGACTAGCGCAAGAGACCCAGTACTTC	CASSARLAQETQYF
TRBV11-2	NA	TRBD2	TRBJ2-2	TGTGCCAGCACCGGAACGGGGGGGAGGGAAACCGGGGAGCTGTTTTTT	CASTGTGGRETGELFF
TRBV6-5	NA	NA	TRBJ1-1	TGTGCCAGCAGGGTAACAGGGAGAAACACTGAAGCTTTCTTT	CASRVTGRNTEAFF
TRBV4-1	NA	TRBD2	TRBJ2-3	TGCGCCAGCAGCCAAACCCTAGCGGGGGCAGATACGCAGTATTTT	CASSQTLAGADTQYF
TRBV12-5	NA	NA	TRBJ2-3	TGTGCTAGTGTGGAGCAGAACACAGATACGCAGTATTTT	CASVEQNTDTQYF
TRBV11-3	NA	NA	TRBJ1-3	TGTGCCAGCAGCCACTCAGGAAACACCATATATTTT	CASSHSGNTIYF
TRBV9	NA	TRBD2	TRBJ2-3	TGTGCCAGCAGCGTCACAGGGACTAGCAGATTCACAGATACGCAGTATTTT	CASSVTGTSRFTDTQYF
TRBV20-1	NA	NA	TRBJ2-3	TGCAGTGGGGCGTCAGATACGCAGTATTTT	CSGASDTQYF
TRBV6-5	NA	TRBD1	TRBJ1-2	TGTGCCAGCAGTCTAGATTATACAGGGGGTTTAGGCTACACCTTC	CASSLDYTGGLGYTF
TRBV14	NA	NA	TRBJ2-3	TGTGCCAGCAGCCGATTGGGCGGCATTAGCACAGATACGCAGTATTTT	CASSRLGGISTDTQYF
TRBV30	NA	TRBD2	TRBJ2-5	TGTGCCTGGAGGGGACTAGTCGGGACCCAGTACTTC	CAWRGLVGTQYF
TRBV6-5	NA	NA	TRBJ1-1	TGTGCCAGCAGTTACAGGACCCAAATGAACACTGAAGCTTTCTTT	CASSYRTQMNTEAFF
TRBV28	NA	TRBD1	TRBJ2-1	TGTGCCAGCAGTACCTCAGGGACAGGAAACTACAATGAGCAGTTCTTC	CASSTSGTGNYNEQFF
TRBV29-1	NA	NA	TRBJ2-3	TGCAGCGTACTTATTAGCACAGATACGCAGTATTTT	CSVLISTDTQYF
TRBV28	NA	NA	TRBJ1-5	TGTGCCAGCACCCCCTTAGGGGGTAGGGTTCGGCATCAGCCCCAGCATTTT	CASTPLGGRVRHQPQHF
TRBV28	NA	NA	TRBJ1-3	TGTGCCAGCAGTTTCGTCCCCTCGAGCTCTGGAAACACCATATATTTT	CASSFVPSSSGNTIYF
TRBV10-1	NA	TRBD1	TRBJ1-1	TGCGCCAGCAGTACCAGCCGGGACAGGGTATCTGAAGCTTTCTTT	CASSTSRDRVSEAFF
TRBV7-8	NA	TRBD1	TRBJ1-5	TGTGCCAGCAGCTCGGCAGGGGGCTCGAGGGGCAATCAGCCCCAGCATTTT	CASSSAGGSRGNQPQHF
TRBV7-9	NA	NA	TRBJ1-1	TGTGCCAGCAGAGAAGAGGCGAACACTGAAGCTTTCTTT	CASREEANTEAFF
TRBV28	NA	NA	TRBJ1-3	TGTGCCAGCAGTCCACCCCTGGGAAACACCATATATTTT	CASSPPLGNTIYF
TRBV6-4	NA	NA	TRBJ2-3	TGTGCCAGCAGCACCCTAGCGAATGGCACAGATACGCAGTATTTT	CASSTLANGTDTQYF
TRBV27	NA	NA	TRBJ1-5	TGTGCCAGCAGTCCTCGGGCCCTCAATCAGCCCCAGCATTTT	CASSPRALNQPQHF
TRBV5-1	NA	NA	TRBJ2-6	TGCGCCAGCAGCTTCCAGGGGGGCCGCGCTGGGGCCAACGTCCTGACTTTC	CASSFQGGRAGANVLTF
TRBV2	NA	NA	TRBJ1-2	TGTGCCAGCAGTGAATCAGGGCAAGGGCTTGGCTACACCTTC	CASSESGQGLGYTF
TRBV11-2	NA	TRBD1	TRBJ2-2	TGTGCCAGCAGCTGGGGACAGATCACCGGGGAGCTGTTTTTT	CASSWGQITGELFF
TRBV11-2	NA	TRBD1	TRBJ1-3	TGTGCCAGCAGCCCCTCACAGGGGGGGGCTGGAAACACCATATATTTT	CASSPSQGGAGNTIYF
TRBV5-1	NA	NA	TRBJ2-6	TGCGCCAGCAGCTTAGGTCGGTCTGGGGCCAACGTCCTGACTTTC	CASSLGRSGANVLTF
TRBV6-5	NA	NA	TRBJ2-3	TGTGCCAGCAGTTACGACAGGTTCACAGATACGCAGTATTTT	CASSYDRFTDTQYF
TRBV5-6	NA	NA	TRBJ2-7	TGTGCCAGCAGGAGTGGTTCCTACGAGCAGTACTTC	CASRSGSYEQYF
TRBV30	NA	TRBD1	TRBJ1-4	TGTGCCTGGAGCGGACAGGGAGAAGCTAATGAAAAACTGTTTTTT	CAWSGQGEANEKLFF
TRBV5-6	NA	NA	TRBJ2-6	TGTGCCAGCAGCTTGGCCTTAACCACTGGGGCCAACGTCCTGACTTTC	CASSLALTTGANVLTF
TRBV11-2	NA	NA	TRBJ2-2	TGTGCCAGCAGCTTAATTGGTGCGGGGAACACCGGGGAGCTGTTTTTT	CASSLIGAGNTGELFF